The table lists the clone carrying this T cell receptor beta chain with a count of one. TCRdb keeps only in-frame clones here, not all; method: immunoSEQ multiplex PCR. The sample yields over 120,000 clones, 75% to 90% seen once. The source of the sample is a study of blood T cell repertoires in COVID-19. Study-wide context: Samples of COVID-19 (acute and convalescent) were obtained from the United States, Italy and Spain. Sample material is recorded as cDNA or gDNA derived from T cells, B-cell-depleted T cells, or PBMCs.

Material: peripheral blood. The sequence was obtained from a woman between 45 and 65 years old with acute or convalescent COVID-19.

The DNA for the CDR3 is TGTGCCAGCAGTTTAGGTCTAGGAGTGGATACGCAGTATTTT. Residues: CASSLGLGVDTQYF. J is TRBJ2-3 and V is TRBV27; D uncertain. The CDR3 is 14 amino acids. CDR1 and CDR2 (germline): MNHEY, SMNVEV (reference sequence). Deletions cut 2 bases from V and 6 bases from J, with 12 bases between.